This note documents a single T cell receptor (beta chain) sequence. The target antigen is unknown. These data originate in a study of shared clonotypes between healthy human individuals. Study-level information: The donor group consisted of a couple of women and three men, aged 18 to 49.

V shed 5 bases and J shed 3 bases, with 11 bases lying between them. This CDR3 is 13 amino acids long. Germline CDR1 WNHNN, CDR2 SYGVQD (reference sequence). DNA at approximately 200 ng, 25,000 to 35,000 T cell genomes, went into sorted-subset replicate PCRs. Clones were sequenced by immunoSEQ multiplex PCR, and TCRdb holds only the in-frame ones, with some missing. The table records 2 million to 2.5 million clones, just under 95% of them present only once. General study results and limits: In this cohort, only blood was sampled, and tissue repertoires likely differ.

Specimen: naive CD4+ T cells from PBMCs. As to subset: CD45RA+ positively selected. The gene calls are TRBV10-1 and TRBJ2-7; D not resolved. The sequence derives from a man aged 18 to 29 in good health. Some clones in this sample may be carry-over from other donors' samples. CDR3 amino acids: CASSSAGFYEQYF. For the CDR3, the DNA is TGCGCCAGCAGTTCGGCAGGCTTCTACGAGCAGTACTTC.